Shown below are 31 T cell receptor beta chains from a single sample sequenced in a study of PD-1 blockade in classical Hodgkin lymphoma (TCRdb year 2020). Libraries were constructed by the immunoSEQ multiplex PCR assay. This immuneACCESS table, as held by TCRdb, lists in-frame sequences with V and J called but not all clones. Of the missing ones, under half trace to an unresolved V gene in checked studies; the others have no known cause. This sample gives just over 60,000 clones in total; approximately 88% of them show up just once. The top ten constitute 12% of the sample. The time point label here, explained by the study, means: cycle 1 day 1 (C1D1), immediately before nivolumab initiation. All trial patients had relapsed after autologous stem cell transplantation, with cohorts A, B and C differing in prior brentuximab vedotin exposure. Specimen: peripheral blood mononuclear cells (PBMCs), collected at baseline. The receptors derive from a human donor with classical Hodgkin lymphoma.

The V call is TRBV28, the J call TRBJ2-3, with D uncertain. Germline values: CDR1 MDHEN, CDR2 SYDVKM. The CDR3 spans 12 residues. Trimming removed 3 bases at V and 4 bases at J, with 5 bases between. CDR3 nucleotide sequence: TGTGCCAGCAGTTTTGGGTCAGATACGCAGTATTTT. Its translation: CASSFGSDTQYF.

The genes are TRBV5-6 and TRBJ2-7, with a possible D match to TRBD1 (6 bases). The germline gives CDR1 SGHDT, CDR2 YYEEEE. Trimming shortened V by 2 bases and J by 3 bases, and 12 bases separated the two germline ends. This CDR3 has 14 residues. The CDR3 bases are TGTGCCAGCAGCTTTTTACAGGGCTTCTACGAGCAGTACTTC. Translated: CASSFLQGFYEQYF.

The rearrangement uses TRBV2 and TRBJ2-7; maybe TRBD2 (6 bases). With 1 base removed from V and 3 bases from J, the gap between germline ends came to 13 bases. The CDR3 runs to 15 residues. Germline CDR1 is SNHLY and CDR2 is FYNNEI. The DNA for the CDR3 is TGTGCCAGCAGTGAAGGCTCGCGGGGCGACTACGAGCAGTACTTC. Residues: CASSEGSRGDYEQYF.

The chain uses TRBV7-6 and TRBJ2-3; 15 bases line up with TRBD2. V was pared by 4 bases and J by 0 bases, with 14 bases of the junction left unmatched. Germline V lookup: CDR1 SGHVS, CDR2 FNYEAQ. The CDR3 sequence is 21 residues long. The CDR3: CASSSGGLAGGLPTSTDTQYF. CDR3 DNA: TGTGCCAGCAGCTCAGGGGGACTAGCGGGGGGCCTTCCAACTAGCACAGATACGCAGTATTTT.

This chain links TRBV6-8 with TRBJ2-7, with D perhaps matching TRBD2 (5 bases). Germline V gene lookup returns CDR1 MNHGY and CDR2 SAAAGT. This CDR3 region has 10 residues. V was trimmed by 11 bases and J by 4 bases, leaving 9 bases between them. CDR3 sequence: CAAPGYEQYF. DNA of the CDR3: TGTGCCGCCCCGGGGTACGAGCAGTACTTC.

The chain combines TRBV5-8 with TRBJ2-7; 8 positions agree with TRBD2. Germline V CDR1 and CDR2: SGHTS, YDEGEE. The V segment lost 1 base and the J segment 4 bases; nucleotides outside the gene matches: 13. This CDR3 has 17 amino acids. The CDR3 sequence is CASSLYVIGGAGYEQYF. As DNA, the CDR3 is TGTGCCAGCAGCTTGTATGTAATCGGGGGGGCCGGTTACGAGCAGTACTTC.

The chain couples TRBV28 to TRBJ1-3; D not resolved. Per the germline V gene, CDR1 is MDHEN and CDR2 is SYDVKM. CDR3 length equals 15 residues. Trimming pared 2 bases from V and 2 bases from J, leaving 10 bases between. The CDR3 protein is CASSLRGGAGNTIYF. The CDR3 region has the DNA TGTGCCAGCAGTTTACGGGGAGGCGCTGGAAACACCATATATTTT.

The rearrangement links TRBV2 to TRBJ2-5; 7 nucleotides match TRBD2. V lost 4 bases, J lost 1 base, and 6 bases stayed unmatched. There are 15 residues in the CDR3. CDR1 is SNHLY and CDR2 is FYNNEI in the germline V gene. CDR3 residues: CASSGGGGSQETQYF. The CDR3 bases are TGTGCCAGCAGTGGAGGCGGGGGTAGCCAAGAGACCCAGTACTTC.

In its sample, this clone was seen once. V is TRBV18 and J is TRBJ2-7; TRBD1 might be the D (6 bases). Germline CDR1 and CDR2: KGHSH and LQKENI. With 3 bases removed from V and 4 bases from J, the gap between germline ends came to 10 bases. The CDR3 covers 13 residues. This CDR3 is CASSPAGEYEQYF. CDR3 nucleotide sequence: TGTGCCAGCTCACCGGCAGGGGAATACGAGCAGTACTTC.

V and J are TRBV7-7 and TRBJ2-7; D not resolved. Germline-derived CDR1 and CDR2 are SSHAT and FNYEAQ (reference sequence). The V and J ends lost 5 bases and 4 bases respectively, with 9 bases between them. CDR3 size: 12 residues. The CDR3 region has the DNA TGTGCCAGCAGCCCTGACAATTACGAGCAGTACTTC. It specifies CASSPDNYEQYF.

The table lists this clone with a count of one. V gene TRBV7-2 combines with J gene TRBJ2-7; no reliable D call. V lost 2 bases and J lost 0, with 11 bases in between. This CDR3 spans 15 amino acids. Germline CDR1 is SGHTA and CDR2 is FQGNSA. The CDR3 nucleotides read TGTGCCAGCAGCTTAAATAAGGTCAGCTCCTACGAGCAGTACTTC. This encodes CASSLNKVSSYEQYF.

V is TRBV29-1 and J is TRBJ2-3; D assignment may be TRBD1 or TRBD2 (6 bases each). CDR1 is SQVTM and CDR2 is ANQGSEA in the germline V gene. CDR3 size: 13 residues. Trimming took off 0 bases at V and 6 bases at J, with 10 bases between the two ends. CDR3 sequence reads: CSVEEGGGDTQYF. The CDR3 bases are TGCAGCGTTGAAGAGGGGGGCGGTGATACGCAGTATTTT.

The chain carries TRBV2 and TRBJ1-5; the match to TRBD1 covers 7 bases. The CDR3 totals 13 residues. The V gene end was trimmed by 9 bases and the J gene end by 4 bases; junction bases not matched to a gene: 6. From germline, CDR1 is SNHLY and CDR2 FYNNEI. The CDR3 DNA reads TGTGCCAGTGTGACAGGGATAAATCAGCCCCAGCATTTT. This encodes CASVTGINQPQHF.

There are a few counts of this clone. CDR3 sequence reads: CASSRTPGADNEQFF. The CDR3 nucleotides are TGCGCCAGCAGCAGAACCCCCGGGGCAGACAATGAGCAGTTCTTC. This rearrangement joins TRBV5-1 to TRBJ2-1; D is perhaps TRBD1 or TRBD2 (5 bases each). Looked up from germline, CDR1 is SGHRS and CDR2 is YFSETQ. CDR3 length equals 15 residues. V was shortened by 4 bases and J by 5 bases, with 16 bases between the two germline ends. The variable domain in full, with the rest retrieved from reference TRBV5-1 and TRBJ2-1, is KAGVTQTPRYLIKTRGQQVTLSCSPISGHRSVSWYQQTPGQGLQFLFEYFSETQRNKGNFPGRFSGRQFSNSRSEMNVSTLELGDSALYLCASSRTPGADNEQFFGPGTRLTVL.

The chain combines TRBV5-1 with TRBJ1-3; D not certain. V lost 0 bases, J lost 2 bases, and 9 bases lay in between. CDR1 and CDR2 from the germline V gene are SGHRS and YFSETQ. CDR3 size: 15 residues. The CDR3 region has the DNA TGCGCCAGCAGCTTGGCCAGGCAAACTGGAAACACCATATATTTT. Its protein product is CASSLARQTGNTIYF. Based on the CDR3 plus reference TRBV5-1 and TRBJ1-3, the full variable domain is KAGVTQTPRYLIKTRGQQVTLSCSPISGHRSVSWYQQTPGQGLQFLFEYFSETQRNKGNFPGRFSGRQFSNSRSEMNVSTLELGDSALYLCASSLARQTGNTIYFGEGSWLTVV.

This clone was picked up a small number of times. The chain employs TRBV7-6 and TRBJ2-5; no clear D gene. The CDR3 has 12 residues. In germline, CDR1 is SGHVS, CDR2 FNYEAQ. With 5 bases removed from V and 4 bases from J, the gap between germline ends came to 8 bases. CDR3 bases: TGTGCCAGCAGCCGGGCGGTAGAGACCCAGTACTTC. Protein: CASSRAVETQYF.

CDR3 DNA sequence: TGCGCCAGCAGCCAAGATGGGGCAGCTTATTATGGCTACACCTTC. It codes for CASSQDGAAYYGYTF. The chain has TRBV4-3 and TRBJ1-2; a weak D match, TRBD1 (5 bases). CDR3 length equals 15 residues. The V gene's germline CDR1 is LGHNA and CDR2 YSLEER. Trimming removed 0 bases from V and 5 bases from J, with 13 bases in between.

The gene calls are TRBV5-4 and TRBJ2-7, with D possibly matching TRBD2 (6 bases). Per the germline V gene, CDR1 is SGHNT and CDR2 is YYREEE (reference sequence). The V end lost 0 bases, the J end lost 5 bases, and 12 bases lay between the germline ends. This CDR3 spans 14 amino acids. CDR3 bases: TGTGCCAGCAGCTTGGTCGCGGGAACCCACGAGCAGTACTTC. It translates to CASSLVAGTHEQYF.

This sequence joins TRBV6-6 and TRBJ1-5, with D possibly being TRBD1 (5 bases). Trimming stripped 2 bases from V and 7 bases from J, with 12 bases between. CDR1 is MNHNY, CDR2 SVGAGI, per germline (reference sequence). CDR3 length: 14 amino acids. CDR3 region: CASSYGVKGQPQHF. As DNA, the CDR3 is TGTGCCAGCAGTTACGGAGTGAAGGGGCAGCCCCAGCATTTT.

This chain uses TRBV19 with TRBJ2-2, with 7 bases lining up with TRBD1. CDR1 is LNHDA and CDR2 is SQIVND in the germline V gene (reference sequence). This CDR3 comprises 14 residues. J was trimmed by 5 bases and V by 3 bases; bases with no gene match: 3. CDR3 loop: CASSMGQSTGELFF. CDR3 bases: TGTGCCAGTAGTATGGGACAGTCGACCGGGGAGCTGTTTTTT. The full variable domain, with the rest looked up from reference TRBV19 and TRBJ2-2, is DGGITQSPKYLFRKEGQNVTLSCEQNLNHDAMYWYRQDPGQGLRLIYYSQIVNDFQKGDIAEGYSVSREKKESFPLTVTSAQKNPTAFYLCASSMGQSTGELFFGEGSRLTVL.

The rearrangement uses TRBV19 and TRBJ1-2; D is uncertain. V was pared by 7 bases and J by 1 base, with 16 bases between. The germline V gene has CDR1 LNHDA and CDR2 SQIVND (reference sequence). The CDR3 loop spans 15 amino acids. CDR3 bases: TGTGCCAGTACCCCCTACACCGAGAGTAACTATGGCTACACCTTC. Residues: CASTPYTESNYGYTF.

The chain combines TRBV9 with TRBJ1-3; D is unclear. V lost 3 bases to trimming and J lost 1 base, with 14 bases between them. The germline V gene has CDR1 SGDLS and CDR2 YYNGEE. The CDR3 sequence is 16 residues long. CDR3 sequence (DNA): TGTGCCAGCAGCGCCAACTATCCCGGATCTGGAAACACCATATATTTT. This codes for CASSANYPGSGNTIYF.

This clone is a singleton in its sample. The chain combines TRBV10-3 with TRBJ2-7, with D tentatively TRBD1 (6 bases). The CDR3 totals 13 residues. The germline V gene has CDR1 ENHRY and CDR2 SYGVKD. V was cut by 4 bases and J by 4 bases, with 11 bases left in between. CDR3 DNA: TGTGCCATCAGTGGACAGGTTGGATACGAGCAGTACTTC. Its protein is CAISGQVGYEQYF.

In DNA form, the CDR3 reads TGTGCCAGCAGCTTAGGAGCGGGTTACGAGCAGTACTTC. Its protein is CASSLGAGYEQYF. This rearrangement joins TRBV7-3 to TRBJ2-7, with D perhaps TRBD2 (6 bases). Germline CDR1 SGHTA, CDR2 FQGTGA. The CDR3 extends over 13 amino acids. Deletions cut 2 bases from V and 4 bases from J, with 9 bases between.

The chain carries TRBV4-2 and TRBJ2-3; D is perhaps TRBD2 (6 bases). Trimming removed 5 bases from V and 0 bases from J, with 15 bases in between. The CDR3 length is 16 residues. The V gene's germline CDR1 is LGHNA and CDR2 YNFKEQ. CDR3 sequence reads: CASSFRLDPSTDTQYF. The CDR3 DNA reads TGTGCCAGCAGCTTCCGACTAGATCCTAGCACAGATACGCAGTATTTT.

This clone has a single count. The chain links TRBV6-5 to TRBJ2-7; the D is unclear. V lost 5 bases, J lost 2 bases, and 7 bases lay in between. Germline CDR1 MNHEY, CDR2 SVGAGI. This CDR3 is 12 amino acids long. The CDR3 is CASSGRTYEQYF. The CDR3 DNA reads as TGTGCCAGCAGTGGCCGTACCTACGAGCAGTACTTC.

This rearrangement joins TRBV27 to TRBJ2-1, with 8 bases identical to TRBD1. Germline V lookup: CDR1 MNHEY, CDR2 SMNVEV (reference sequence). This CDR3 comprises 17 residues. The ends lost 5 bases at V and 0 bases at J; junction bases unmatched: 9. Here the CDR3 reads CASSPRQGPISYNEQFF. CDR3 bases: TGTGCCAGCAGTCCCAGACAGGGGCCCATCTCCTACAATGAGCAGTTCTTC.

This chain connects TRBV7-6 to TRBJ1-3; no firm D call. Germline lookup yields CDR1 SGHVS and CDR2 FNYEAQ. V dropped 5 bases and J dropped 0 bases, with 17 bases sitting between them. The CDR3 extends over 17 amino acids. The CDR3 region is CASSRSPSISSGNTIYF. Here the CDR3 DNA reads TGTGCCAGCAGCCGATCACCGTCCATTAGCTCTGGAAACACCATATATTTT.

The rearrangement links TRBV6-1 to TRBJ1-6; D ambiguous. CDR1 MNHNS and CDR2 SASEGT come from the germline V gene. The CDR3 consists of 18 residues. Trimming removed 4 bases at V and 0 bases at J, with 16 bases between. DNA of the CDR3: TGTGCCAGCAGTGGGTCGGGGTCCCACGGCTCCTATAATTCACCCCTCCACTTT. This codes for CASSGSGSHGSYNSPLHF.

V gene TRBV6-5 combines with J gene TRBJ2-2, with TRBD1 identical over 7 bases. The V segment lost 9 bases and the J segment 1 base; nucleotides outside the gene matches: 8. The CDR3 runs 15 residues. Germline V gene data show CDR1 as MNHEY and CDR2 as SVGAGI. The CDR3: CASSRDSLNTGELFF. For the CDR3, the DNA is TGTGCCAGTAGTCGGGACAGTTTGAACACCGGGGAGCTGTTTTTT.

The chain carries TRBV27 and TRBJ2-7; 8 bases match TRBD2. CDR3 length: 15 amino acids. Looked up from germline, CDR1 is MNHEY and CDR2 is SMNVEV (reference sequence). The V gene end was trimmed by 8 bases and the J gene end by 3 bases; junction bases not matched to a gene: 12. Here the CDR3 reads CASSPQAGAFYEQYF. In nucleotides, the CDR3 is TGTGCCAGCTCCCCTCAAGCGGGAGCTTTCTACGAGCAGTACTTC.